This TCR beta chain comes out of a study of T cells in Graves' hyperthyroidism and ophthalmopathy. Findings and caveats of the study: Most clonotypes that expanded in the thyroid above 0.001 also showed up in blood. Patients with ophthalmopathy were separated from those with stable hyperthyroidism by a 13 V-J model.

Disease lasting under 3 months, a NOSPECS grade of at least 4, and a Clinical Activity Score of at least 3 were features of the ophthalmopathy patients. Each diagnosis was grounded in clinical symptoms, serum thyroxine and TRAb, thyroid ultrasound, and orbital computed tomography. RNA transcripts served as the template for amplifying TCR beta CDR3 regions. The HTBI set primed first-round TCR CDR3 RT-PCR. In TCRdb, the multiplex PCR reads were re-called with MiXCR into one record per CDR3 protein. The data show over 400,000 distinct CDR3 sequences, around a fifth seen once. V was pared by 3 bases and J by 1 base, with 11 bases between. This CDR3 has 14 amino acids. Germline V CDR1 and CDR2: SGHRS, YFSETQ. About this clonotype itself: The antigen remains undetermined.

The J gene is TRBJ2-7, the V gene TRBV5-1; the D gene could be TRBD1 or TRBD2 (6 bases each). This TCR derives from a woman between 65 and 79 years old with Graves' ophthalmopathy. The sample comprised blood. CDR3 sequence reads: CASSWTGASYEQYF. CDR3 in DNA: TGCGCCAGCAGCTGGACGGGGGCATCCTACGAGCAGTACTTC. Full variable domain (rest looked up from reference TRBV5-1 and TRBJ2-7): KAGVTQTPRYLIKTRGQQVTLSCSPISGHRSVSWYQQTPGQGLQFLFEYFSETQRNKGNFPGRFSGRQFSNSRSEMNVSTLELGDSALYLCASSWTGASYEQYFGPGTRLTVT.